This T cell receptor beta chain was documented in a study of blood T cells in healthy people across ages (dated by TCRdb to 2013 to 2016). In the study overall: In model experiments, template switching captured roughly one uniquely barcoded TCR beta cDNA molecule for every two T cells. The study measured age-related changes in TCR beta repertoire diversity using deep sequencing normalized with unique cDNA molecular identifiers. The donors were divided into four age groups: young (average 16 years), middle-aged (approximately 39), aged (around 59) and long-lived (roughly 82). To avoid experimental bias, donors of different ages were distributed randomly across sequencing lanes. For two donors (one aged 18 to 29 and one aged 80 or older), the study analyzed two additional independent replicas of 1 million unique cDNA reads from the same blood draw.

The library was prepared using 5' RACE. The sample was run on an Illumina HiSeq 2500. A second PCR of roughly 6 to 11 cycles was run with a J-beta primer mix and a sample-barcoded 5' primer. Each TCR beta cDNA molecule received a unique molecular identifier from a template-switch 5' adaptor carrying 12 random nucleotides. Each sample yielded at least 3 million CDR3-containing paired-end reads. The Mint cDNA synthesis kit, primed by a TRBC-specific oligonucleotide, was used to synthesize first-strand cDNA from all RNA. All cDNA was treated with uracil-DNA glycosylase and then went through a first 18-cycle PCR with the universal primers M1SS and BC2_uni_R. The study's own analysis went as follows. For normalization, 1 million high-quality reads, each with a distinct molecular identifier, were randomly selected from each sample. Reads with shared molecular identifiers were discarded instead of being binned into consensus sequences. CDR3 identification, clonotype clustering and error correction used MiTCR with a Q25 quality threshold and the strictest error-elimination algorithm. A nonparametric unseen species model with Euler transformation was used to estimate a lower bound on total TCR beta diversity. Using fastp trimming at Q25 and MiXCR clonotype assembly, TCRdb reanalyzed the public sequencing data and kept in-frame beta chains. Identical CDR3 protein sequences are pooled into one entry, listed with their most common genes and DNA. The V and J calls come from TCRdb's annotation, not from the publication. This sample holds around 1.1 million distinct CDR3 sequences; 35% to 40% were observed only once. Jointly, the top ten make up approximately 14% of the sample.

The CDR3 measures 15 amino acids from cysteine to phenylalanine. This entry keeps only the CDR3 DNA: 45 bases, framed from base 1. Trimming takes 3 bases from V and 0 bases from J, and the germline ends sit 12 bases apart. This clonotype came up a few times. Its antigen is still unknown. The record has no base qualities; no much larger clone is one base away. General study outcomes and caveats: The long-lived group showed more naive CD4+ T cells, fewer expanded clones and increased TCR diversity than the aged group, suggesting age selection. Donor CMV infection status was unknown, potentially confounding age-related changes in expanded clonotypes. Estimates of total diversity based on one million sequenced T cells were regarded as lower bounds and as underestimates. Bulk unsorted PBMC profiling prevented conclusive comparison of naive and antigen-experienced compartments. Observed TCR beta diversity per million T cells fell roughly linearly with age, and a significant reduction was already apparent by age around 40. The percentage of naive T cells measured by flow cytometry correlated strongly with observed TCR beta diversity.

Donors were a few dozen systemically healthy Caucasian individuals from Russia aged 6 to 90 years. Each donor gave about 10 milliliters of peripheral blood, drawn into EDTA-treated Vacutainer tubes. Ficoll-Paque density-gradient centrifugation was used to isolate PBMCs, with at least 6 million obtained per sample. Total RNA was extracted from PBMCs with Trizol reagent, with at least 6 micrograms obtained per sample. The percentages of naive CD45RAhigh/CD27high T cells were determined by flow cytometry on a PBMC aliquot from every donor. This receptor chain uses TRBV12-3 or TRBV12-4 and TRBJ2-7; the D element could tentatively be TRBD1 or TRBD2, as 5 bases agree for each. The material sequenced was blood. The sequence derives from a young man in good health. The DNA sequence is TGTGCCAGCAGTTTTTCGGGGCTCCACTCCTACGAGCAGTACTTC. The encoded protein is CASSFSGLHSYEQYF.